The present entry profiles one T cell receptor (beta chain) with its context. Its antigen is as yet unknown. These data originate in a study of chemoradiotherapy in HPV16-positive cancers. Study overall: Functional T-cell assays on two HPV16-positive patients' cells defined candidate HPV-specific clones and common TCR motifs.

General study points: Candidate HPV-specific clones and E7-related TCR motifs grew in tumor during treatment.

Using immunoSEQ multiplex PCR, the repertoire was profiled, and TCRdb retains in-frame clones only, with some absent. The top ten hold approximately 35% of the sample, which has approximately 11,000 clones, approximately 69% seen once. The sample here was taken from a patient who underwent chemoradiotherapy. This clonotype was sampled from a human donor with HPV-associated anogenital cancer.

CDR3 bases: TGTGCTACTCGACCCCTGACAGGGATGTCTGAAGCTTTCTTT. Residues: CATRPLTGMSEAFF. The rearrangement links TRBV12-5 to TRBJ1-1; 7 positions agree with TRBD1. V lost 10 bases to trimming and J lost 6 bases; unmatched junction nucleotides: 14. There are 14 residues in the CDR3. Germline V gene lookup returns CDR1 LGHNT and CDR2 FRNRAP.